The 3 T cell receptor beta chains below were found in one sample sequenced in a study of shared clonotypes between healthy human individuals. Here immunoSEQ multiplex PCR was the method, and the copy in TCRdb shows in-frame clones only, minus some. The data show 2 million to 3 million clones, 93% seen once. The sequenced sample consisted of naive CD4+ T cells from PBMCs. Subset described: CD45RA+ positively selected. The receptors shown here come from a man younger than 30 in good health. Some clones in this sample may be carry-over from other donors' samples.

The gene calls are TRBV28 and TRBJ1-2; D remains unclear. Germline V gives CDR1 MDHEN, CDR2 SYDVKM. This CDR3 contains 13 residues. V shed 4 bases and J shed 4 bases, with 10 bases lying between them. CDR3 sequence: CASSSPKSYGYTF. CDR3 DNA sequence: TGTGCCAGCAGTTCCCCTAAATCCTATGGCTACACCTTC.

CDR3 protein: CASSLIPRTGQGYEQYF. The CDR3 DNA reads as TGTGCCAGCAGCTTAATCCCTCGGACAGGCCAAGGCTACGAGCAGTACTTC. The gene calls are TRBV7-2 and TRBJ2-7; 7 nucleotides agree with TRBD1. The CDR3 has 17 residues. Germline V gene data show CDR1 as SGHTA and CDR2 as FQGNSA. With V trimmed by 2 bases and J by 3 bases, 13 bases remained unmatched.

In this sample, this clone turned up a few times. This chain links TRBV30 with TRBJ2-2, with D uncertain. CDR3 length: 15 residues. The germline CDR1 and CDR2 sequences are GTSNPN and SVGIG (reference sequence). Trimming shortened V by 4 bases and J by 0 bases, and 12 bases separated the two germline ends. CDR3 loop: CAWNVDTTNTGELFF. CDR3 DNA sequence: TGTGCCTGGAATGTAGACACAACGAACACCGGGGAGCTGTTTTTT.